These 27 T cell receptor beta chains came from one sample sequenced in a study of T cells in Graves' hyperthyroidism and ophthalmopathy. RNA transcripts served as the template for amplifying TCR beta CDR3 regions. HTBI primers were employed in a first-round RT-PCR of the TCR CDR3. Each CDR3 protein gets one entry after TCRdb re-called the multiplex PCR reads with MiXCR. This table holds approximately 570,000 distinct CDR3 sequences, just under 20% found once. The sample comprised blood. The source is a man aged 35-49 years with Graves' ophthalmopathy.

The rearrangement uses TRBV9 and TRBJ1-4; maybe TRBD1 (6 bases). Trimming shortened V by 4 bases and J by 3 bases, and 10 bases separated the two germline ends. Germline CDR1 SGDLS, CDR2 YYNGEE. This CDR3 is 14 amino acids long. DNA of the CDR3: TGTGCCAGCAGCACAGGGTTTGCTAATGAAAAACTGTTTTTT. Translation gives CASSTGFANEKLFF.

The sample holds many counts of this clonotype. Here the CDR3 DNA reads TGCGCCAGCAGCTTGGTTCCTCAGGAGGCTTATGTTGGGGGCAATGAGCAGTTCTTC. Its translation: CASSLVPQEAYVGGNEQFF. This chain uses TRBV5-1 with TRBJ2-1, with D perhaps TRBD1 or TRBD2 (5 bases each). V was pared by 0 bases and J by 6 bases, with 25 bases between. The CDR3 runs to 19 residues. The germline gives CDR1 SGHRS, CDR2 YFSETQ. The entire variable domain, with the rest obtained from reference TRBV5-1 and TRBJ2-1, is as follows: KAGVTQTPRYLIKTRGQQVTLSCSPISGHRSVSWYQQTPGQGLQFLFEYFSETQRNKGNFPGRFSGRQFSNSRSEMNVSTLELGDSALYLCASSLVPQEAYVGGNEQFFGPGTRLTVL.

The chain carries TRBV29-1 and TRBJ2-1, with 15 nucleotides matching TRBD2. Germline V gene data show CDR1 as SQVTM and CDR2 as ANQGSEA. The V gene end was trimmed by 6 bases and the J gene end by 4 bases; junction bases not matched to a gene: 10. CDR3 length equals 17 residues. CDR3 bases: TGCAGCGTCCTACAAGGACTAGCGGGGGGGCCGTACAATGAGCAGTTCTTC. Amino acid sequence: CSVLQGLAGGPYNEQFF.

Of note for this clonotype: This may be a read error, as it is one base from a much larger clone. The J gene is TRBJ2-2, the V gene TRBV7-3; 8 bases are a match to TRBD1. Germline trimming cut 3 bases from V and 10 bases from J; bases unmatched to any gene: 7. Germline V gene data show CDR1 as SGHTA and CDR2 as FQGTGA. This CDR3 comprises 14 residues. CDR3: CASSFLQGVEELFF. The CDR3 DNA reads as TGTGCCAGCAGCTTTCTACAGGGGGTCGAGGAGCTGTTTTTT.

This clonotype has just a few counts. V usage is TRBV29-1 and J usage is TRBJ1-1; TRBD1 aligns across 7 bases. This CDR3 is built from 13 residues. V was pared by 3 bases and J by 0 bases, with 1 base of the junction left unmatched. Germline V CDR1 and CDR2: SQVTM, ANQGSEA. CDR3 protein: CSVETGMNTEAFF. CDR3 bases: TGCAGCGTTGAGACAGGGATGAACACTGAAGCTTTCTTT. Drawing the rest from reference TRBV29-1 and TRBJ1-1, the complete variable domain is SAVISQKPSRDICQRGTSLTIQCQVDSQVTMMFWYRQQPGQSLTLIATANQGSEATYESGFVIDKFPISRPNLTFSTLTVSNMSPEDSSIYLCSVETGMNTEAFFGQGTRLTVV.

This clonotype has only a few counts. The V gene is TRBV30, the J gene TRBJ1-1; D is possibly TRBD1 (6 bases). The CDR3 has 12 amino acids. Looked up from germline, CDR1 is GTSNPN and CDR2 is SVGIG (reference sequence). Trimming cost V 3 bases and J 5 bases, with 10 bases left between them. CDR3 bases: TGTGCCTGGAGGGGGGGGCAGACTGAAGCTTTCTTT. Translated, it gives CAWRGGQTEAFF.

The chain is built from TRBV28 and TRBJ2-7; no clear D. The V end was cut by 3 bases, the J end by 5 bases, with 5 bases between. Germline-derived CDR1 and CDR2 are MDHEN and SYDVKM. This CDR3 region has 11 residues. The CDR3 DNA reads as TGTGCCAGCAGTTTCCTAGACGAGCAGTACTTC. This codes for CASSFLDEQYF.

This clonotype was recorded many times. This sequence joins TRBV3-1 and TRBJ2-5; D remains unclear. CDR1 LGHDT and CDR2 YNNKEL come from the germline V gene (reference sequence). The CDR3 has 13 amino acids. V gave up 5 bases and J gave up 3 bases, with 10 bases separating them. CDR3: CASSGGMEETQYF. The CDR3 DNA reads as TGTGCCAGCAGCGGCGGAATGGAAGAGACCCAGTACTTC.

The gene calls are TRBV2 and TRBJ1-4; 7 nucleotides match TRBD1. This CDR3 contains 12 residues. The V segment lost 9 bases and the J segment 11 bases; nucleotides outside the gene matches: 9. Germline CDR1 SNHLY, CDR2 FYNNEI. In DNA form, the CDR3 reads TGTGCCAGTACCCTCGACAGGGTCAAACTGTTTTTT. Protein product: CASTLDRVKLFF.

Many counts were recorded for this clonotype. V is TRBV3-1 and J is TRBJ2-1; D ambiguous. The germline V gene encodes CDR1 LGHDT and CDR2 YNNKEL (reference sequence). The V end was cut by 3 bases, the J end by 0 bases, with 6 bases between. CDR3 size: 14 residues. The CDR3 here is CASSHRDSYNEQFF. CDR3 sequence (DNA): TGTGCCAGCAGCCACAGAGACTCCTACAATGAGCAGTTCTTC.

In its sample, this clonotype was seen many times. This chain uses TRBV7-2 with TRBJ2-7; possible D gene TRBD2, 5 bases. Germline CDR1 reads SGHTA; CDR2 reads FQGNSA. The CDR3 runs 13 residues. Between the trimmed V and J ends, which lost 0 bases and 7 bases, there was a span of 10 bases. CDR3 sequence reads: CASSLARSGEQYF. CDR3 sequence (DNA): TGTGCCAGCAGCTTAGCACGGTCGGGGGAGCAGTACTTC.

This clonotype was seen a few times. The rearrangement joins TRBV20-1 to TRBJ2-7; 9 nucleotides align to TRBD2. V trimming: 8 bases; J trimming: 7 bases; junction bases outside the gene matches: 12. The CDR3 is made up of 13 amino acids. Germline V gives CDR1 DFQATT, CDR2 SNEGSKA (reference sequence). DNA of the CDR3: TGCAGTTCGCTTAAGGGACTAGCCCCTGAGCAGTACTTC. Residues: CSSLKGLAPEQYF.

In this sample, this clonotype turned up a few times. This rearrangement joins TRBV30 to TRBJ2-3; D call uncertain. This CDR3 contains 12 residues. Germline CDR1 GTSNPN, CDR2 SVGIG (reference sequence). V shed 8 bases and J shed 5 bases, with 14 bases lying between them. The CDR3 is CAVTRRVDTQYF. In DNA, the CDR3 is TGTGCCGTAACCCGACGCGTAGATACGCAGTATTTT.

J is TRBJ1-1 and V is TRBV30; D remains ambiguous. Trimming pared 3 bases from V and 6 bases from J, leaving 11 bases between. The germline CDR1 and CDR2 sequences are GTSNPN and SVGIG (reference sequence). The CDR3 contains 12 residues. The CDR3 DNA sequence: TGTGCCTGGAGGGAGGCCAGGCCTGAAGCTTTCTTT. This gives the protein CAWREARPEAFF. The full variable domain, completed using reference TRBV30 and TRBJ1-1, is SQTIHQWPATLVQPVGSPLSLECTVEGTSNPNLYWYRQAAGRGLQLLFYSVGIGQISSEVPQNLSASRPQDRQFILSSKKLLLSDSGFYLCAWREARPEAFFGQGTRLTVV.

This sequence joins TRBV30 and TRBJ2-2; maybe TRBD2 (5 bases). Germline CDR1 reads GTSNPN; CDR2 reads SVGIG (reference sequence). Trimming removed 5 bases from V and 5 bases from J, with 24 bases in between. CDR3 size: 17 residues. The CDR3 region is CAWRKERGSLGTGELFF. The CDR3 nucleotides are TGTGCCTGGCGAAAGGAAAGAGGGAGTTTGGGTACCGGGGAGCTGTTTTTT.

At least ten counts were recorded for this clonotype. The chain carries TRBV3-1 and TRBJ2-5; D possibly corresponds to TRBD2 (6 bases). V was cut by 1 base and J by 5 bases, with 11 bases left in between. CDR1 is LGHDT and CDR2 is YNNKEL in the germline V gene (reference sequence). The CDR3 consists of 14 residues. Written as DNA, the CDR3 is TGTGCCAGCAGCCAAGCCGTCGGAGGGGAGACCCAGTACTTC. Amino acid sequence: CASSQAVGGETQYF.

This chain uses TRBV18 with TRBJ1-2, with a tentative D call TRBD1 (5 bases). Germline lookup yields CDR1 KGHSH and CDR2 LQKENI. There are 15 residues in the CDR3. Trimming removed 2 bases from V and 2 bases from J, with 12 bases in between. As DNA, the CDR3 is TGTGCCAGCTCACCAGAGGTCAGGGACAACTATGGCTACACCTTC. This translates into CASSPEVRDNYGYTF. The entire variable domain, with the rest obtained from reference TRBV18 and TRBJ1-2, is as follows: NAGVMQNPRHLVRRRGQEARLRCSPMKGHSHVYWYRQLPEEGLKFMVYLQKENIIDESGMPKERFSAEFPKEGPSILRIQQVVRGDSAAYFCASSPEVRDNYGYTFGSGTRLTVV.

The CDR3 DNA is TGCGCCAGCAGCCAGGAGAGAGCATCAGGGGAGCAGTACTTC. Protein sequence: CASSQERASGEQYF. The gene calls are TRBV4-3 and TRBJ2-7, with D perhaps TRBD1 (5 bases). Trimming took off 3 bases at V and 7 bases at J, with 16 bases between the two ends. CDR1 and CDR2 (germline): LGHNA, YSLEER. The CDR3 totals 14 residues.

This sequence joins TRBV14 and TRBJ2-7, with TRBD1 matching 7 bases. The V segment lost 1 base and the J segment 9 bases; nucleotides outside the gene matches: 3. The length of the CDR3 is 12 residues. Germline CDR1 and CDR2: SGHDN and FVKESK. CDR3 nucleotides: TGTGCCAGCAGCCAAGTGAAGGGGGCGCAGTACTTC. Its protein is CASSQVKGAQYF. The full variable domain, in which reference TRBV14 and TRBJ2-7 provide the parts outside the CDR3, is EAGVTQFPSHSVIEKGQTVTLRCDPISGHDNLYWYRRVMGKEIKFLLHFVKESKQDESGMPNNRFLAERTGGTYSTLKVQPAELEDSGVYFCASSQVKGAQYFGPGTRLTVT.

This clonotype was picked up a small number of times. The chain employs TRBV30 and TRBJ1-6, with TRBD1 matching over 7 bases. This CDR3 contains 13 residues. Germline-derived CDR1 and CDR2 are GTSNPN and SVGIG (reference sequence). After removal of 2 bases from V and 7 bases from J, the junction contained 2 bases not matched to a gene. CDR3 region: CAWSTQGNSPLHF. CDR3 DNA: TGTGCCTGGAGTACACAGGGGAATTCACCCCTCCACTTT. Drawing the rest from reference TRBV30 and TRBJ1-6, the complete variable domain is SQTIHQWPATLVQPVGSPLSLECTVEGTSNPNLYWYRQAAGRGLQLLFYSVGIGQISSEVPQNLSASRPQDRQFILSSKKLLLSDSGFYLCAWSTQGNSPLHFGNGTRLTVT.

V is TRBV2 and J is TRBJ1-5; D is unresolved. The V and J ends lost 2 bases and 8 bases respectively, with 7 bases between them. The CDR3 covers 12 residues. Germline loops: CDR1 SNHLY, CDR2 FYNNEI. The CDR3 spells CASSELAEPQHF. In nucleotides, the CDR3 is TGTGCCAGCAGTGAATTGGCAGAGCCCCAGCATTTT. Full variable domain (outside the CDR3, taken from reference TRBV2 and TRBJ1-5): EPEVTQTPSHQVTQMGQEVILRCVPISNHLYFYWYRQILGQKVEFLVSFYNNEISEKSEIFDDQFSVERPDGSNFTLKIRSTKLEDSAMYFCASSELAEPQHFGDGTRLSIL.

This clonotype was detected many times. The chain is built from TRBV11-2 and TRBJ2-7; TRBD2 agrees at 8 bases. The V gene's germline CDR1 is SGHAT and CDR2 FQNNGV. Unmatched junction bases numbered 10, after V lost 1 base and J lost 5 bases. The CDR3 has 16 residues. The CDR3 is CASSLVMGLGYNEQYF. DNA for the CDR3: TGTGCCAGCAGCTTAGTCATGGGACTAGGGTACAACGAGCAGTACTTC.

Comment on this clonotype: A much larger clone sits a single nucleotide away, making a read error possible. The chain has TRBV7-2 and TRBJ2-7; D possibly corresponds to TRBD2 (6 bases). The CDR3 length is 14 residues. Germline V gene lookup returns CDR1 SGHTA and CDR2 FQGNSA. The CDR3 protein is CAGSLWGEPDEQYF. The DNA of the CDR3 is TGTGCCGGCAGCTTATGGGGGGAACCGGACGAGCAGTACTTC.

CDR3 in DNA: TGTGCCAGCAGCCCGACCGCCATAAACTCAAACATTCAGTACTTC. Amino acid sequence: CASSPTAINSNIQYF. The chain has TRBV3-1 and TRBJ2-4; D remains unclear. Trimming took 4 bases from V and 6 from J, leaving 16 bases between them. Germline V gene sequence: CDR1 LGHDT, CDR2 YNNKEL (reference sequence). The CDR3 is 15 residues long.

The rearrangement links TRBV19 to TRBJ2-2; unclear D gene. V shed 2 bases and J shed 0 bases, with 7 bases lying between them. CDR3 length: 15 residues. CDR1 and CDR2 (germline): LNHDA, SQIVND (reference sequence). CDR3 loop: CASSITPPNTGELFF. In nucleotides, the CDR3 is TGTGCCAGTAGTATAACGCCGCCGAACACCGGGGAGCTGTTTTTT.

The chain has TRBV28 and TRBJ2-1; TRBD2 is a possible D gene (6 bases). CDR1 and CDR2 (germline): MDHEN, SYDVKM. The V gene lost 7 bases and the J gene lost 0 bases, with 16 bases spanning the gap. The CDR3 runs to 16 residues. CDR3 sequence (DNA): TGTGCCAGCACAACTGACGGGGACTTCTCCTACAATGAGCAGTTCTTC. It translates to CASTTDGDFSYNEQFF.

This clonotype has at least ten counts. This chain uses TRBV11-2 with TRBJ2-5; D is perhaps TRBD2 (5 bases). The CDR3 loop spans 15 amino acids. V lost 1 base and J lost 3, with 12 bases in between. Germline V gives CDR1 SGHAT, CDR2 FQNNGV. DNA of the CDR3: TGTGCCAGCAGCTTAGGGTCCTACGGGGAAGAGACCCAGTACTTC. Translated: CASSLGSYGEETQYF.